This TCR beta chain was retrieved from a study of T cells in Graves' hyperthyroidism and ophthalmopathy (dated by TCRdb to about 2019). General notes on the study: Peripheral blood was collected at initial diagnosis, before any treatment. Prospective prediction of ophthalmopathy was tested in an independent validation cohort of about 19 hyperthyroidism patients and some 17 patients who later progressed to ophthalmopathy. TCR Vbeta CDR3 sequencing of around 130 peripheral blood samples (fewer than 45 ophthalmopathy, 75 hyperthyroidism and roughly 17 progressor patients) is reported in the paper. In several Graves' hyperthyroidism patients, the study also compared T-cell repertoires from thyroid tissue with T-cell repertoires from blood. Following sampling, methimazole starting at 30 mg daily was given to hyperthyroidism patients, and high-dose intravenous methylprednisolone was given to ophthalmopathy patients. The 85 to 100 discovery patients were divided at random into training and test sets in a 7:3 ratio. A discovery cohort of fewer than 110 patients, about 44 with Graves' ophthalmopathy and 57 with stable Graves' hyperthyroidism, was used to find distinguishing TCR V-J signatures. Findings and caveats that apply to the study as a whole: Most expanded thyroid clonotypes (frequency above 0.001) were also detected in blood, a finding suggesting that blood repertoires may reflect thyroid immune responses. During validation, the model predicted progression to ophthalmopathy a median of around 7 months ahead of onset, with 70.59% sensitivity and 72.22% specificity. No statistical method was used to fix the sample size in advance, and group allocation was not hidden from the investigators. A model built on a 13 V-J signature distinguished ophthalmopathy from stable hyperthyroidism, reaching around 90% sensitivity and around 81% specificity in cross-validation and 80%/75% in testing.

At the junction V is shortened by 3 bases and J by 5 bases; bases outside the gene matches: 9. Per the germline V gene, KGHDR is the CDR1 and SFDVKD is the CDR2. Reading from cysteine to phenylalanine, the CDR3 counts 16 amino acids. Solely the CDR3 DNA is kept, with 48 bases framed from the first base. In the ophthalmopathy patients, disease was moderately to severely active, with a Clinical Activity Score of 3 or more, a NOSPECS grade of 4 or more, and a duration of less than 3 months. Patients with uncontrolled infections, other autoimmune diseases, pregnancy or lactation were excluded. Clinical symptoms, serum thyroxine and TRAb, thyroid ultrasound, and orbital computed tomography formed the basis for the diagnoses. Ficoll-Paque density gradient centrifugation was used to isolate PBMCs from 8.5 to 10 ml of fresh peripheral blood. Trizol reagent was used to extract total RNA, and RNA quality was then checked on an Agilent 2100 Bioanalyzer.

The TCR beta CDR3 regions were amplified from the RNA transcripts. The TCR CDR3 was subjected to a first round of RT-PCR using the HTBI primer set and the Qiagen OneStep RT-PCR kit. Libraries were constructed in a second round of multiplex PCR, after which size selection and purification were performed. Paired-end sequencing of the libraries was performed with 100 bp reads on an Illumina HiSeq2000. The original pipeline was this. Raw data were processed with SOAPnuke, discarding reads with adapters, uncalled bases, mean Phred below 15, or no exact constant-primer or identifier match. COPE v1.2.5 was used to merge high-quality paired reads, and clonotypes were defined as unique nucleotide sequences. MiTCR v1.1 was used to align clonotypes to the IMGT TRBV, TRBD and TRBJ reference segments. The analysis included only V-J combinations with a frequency above 0.0001, which together covered around 99% of the repertoires. The TCS score was defined as F50 (clonal expansion) divided by E x V (chaos), with BLOSUM62-based TCRdist calculated between CDR3 peptides within each V-J. Welch's t-statistics and random forest reduced 500 to 550 V-J features to 13, which were used in a naive Bayes classifier (R e1071). In TCRdb, the public reads were trimmed at Q25 with fastp and aligned with MiXCR, with productive beta chains retained. Rows are combined by CDR3 protein, so each entry shows the most common genes and DNA. TCRdb's processing, not the study's, gives the V and J calls here. The sample yields over 350,000 distinct CDR3 sequences; 14% to 15% were counted once. The ten largest clones represent less than 15% of the sample.

This clonotype was seen a few times. The clone's antigen remains unknown. Base qualities are not at hand, and no much larger clone is one base apart. This TCR came from a man between 18 and 29 years old with Graves' ophthalmopathy. The sequenced sample was blood. The sequence is built from TRBV24-1 and TRBJ1-5; 7 bases in between match TRBD1. The CDR3 amino acid sequence is: CATSDRQGRADQPQHF. The nucleotides read TGTGCCACCAGTGATAGACAGGGAAGAGCCGATCAGCCCCAGCATTTT.